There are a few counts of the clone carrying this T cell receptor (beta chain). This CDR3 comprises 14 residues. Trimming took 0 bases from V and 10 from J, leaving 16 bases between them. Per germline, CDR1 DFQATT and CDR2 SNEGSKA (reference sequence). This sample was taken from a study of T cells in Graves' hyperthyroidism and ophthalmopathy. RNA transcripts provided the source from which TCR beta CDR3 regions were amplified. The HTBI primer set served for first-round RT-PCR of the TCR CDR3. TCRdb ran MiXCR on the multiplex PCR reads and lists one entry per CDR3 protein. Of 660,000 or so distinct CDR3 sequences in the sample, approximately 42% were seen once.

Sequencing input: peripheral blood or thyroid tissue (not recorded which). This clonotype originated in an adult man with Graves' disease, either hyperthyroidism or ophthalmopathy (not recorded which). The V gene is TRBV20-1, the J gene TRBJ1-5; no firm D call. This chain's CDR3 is CSARESVMRSPQHF. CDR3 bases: TGCAGTGCTAGAGAATCGGTAATGCGCTCACCCCAGCATTTT.